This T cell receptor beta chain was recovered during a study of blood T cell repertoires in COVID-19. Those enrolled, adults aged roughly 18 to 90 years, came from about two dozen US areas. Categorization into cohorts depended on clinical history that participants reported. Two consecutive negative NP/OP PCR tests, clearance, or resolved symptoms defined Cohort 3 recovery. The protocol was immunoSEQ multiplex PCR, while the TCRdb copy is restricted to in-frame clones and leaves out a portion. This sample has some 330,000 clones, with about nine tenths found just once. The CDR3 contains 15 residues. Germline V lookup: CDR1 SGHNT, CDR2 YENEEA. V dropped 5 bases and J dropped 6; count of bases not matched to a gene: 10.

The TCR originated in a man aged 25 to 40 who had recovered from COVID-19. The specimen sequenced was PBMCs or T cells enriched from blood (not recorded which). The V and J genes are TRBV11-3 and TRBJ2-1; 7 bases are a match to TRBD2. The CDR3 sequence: CASSGSPAGSNEQFF. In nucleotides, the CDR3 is TGTGCCAGCAGCGGAAGCCCAGCGGGAAGCAATGAGCAGTTCTTC.